Listed below are T cell receptor beta chains from one sample, sequenced in a study of beta chain features in type 1 diabetes. The table came from immunoSEQ multiplex PCR; TCRdb's copy has only in-frame clones and leaves some out. The top ten clones hold roughly 1.4% of a sample with some 200,000 clones, about a tenth of them seen once. Sequencing was performed on central memory CD4+ T cells from blood. The receptors were sampled from a man between 18 and 35 years old in good health. CDR3s include the opening cysteine and the closing phenylalanine or tryptophan. Not every row has a clone size; where given, it reads once, few, many or a size class.

v_gene,abundance,CDR3aa
TRBV18,many,CASSTFQETQYF
TRBV29-1,few,CSVGTLDYYTDTQYF
TRBV5-6,.,CASSRWDTHHQPQHF
TRBV11-2,.,CASSLASGQETQYF
TRBV6-1,many,CASSEALWGYEQYF
TRBV6-1,few,CASSEAASGSYNEQFF
TRBV9,.,CASSWTSRGWDTGELFF
TRBV7-2,.,CASSGTGSSYEQYF
TRBV10-3,few,CAISEGQGISYEQYF
TRBV28,.,CASSQNRDEQYF
TRBV19,.,CASSPGLAGDRSYEQYF
TRBV4-1,.,CASSQDSGVETQYF
TRBV28,few,CASRGRVLWFF
TRBV5-6,few,CASSPKRQFF
TRBV25-1,.,CASRSRGRGGELFF
TRBV7-2,few,CASSLMGGPDTQYF
TRBV25-1,.,CASAREGSGANVLTF
TRBV7-2,.,CASSLAMNTGELFF
TRBV27,.,CASKGSTGAYEQYF
TRBV29-1,few,CSVFFYEQYF
TRBV9,.,CASSVAGTNSYNEQFF
TRBV19,few,CASSIVRTGELFF
TRBV9,few,CASSVLGLAGGALFF
TRBV6-5,.,CASSYSDKTYEQYF
TRBV7-2,many,CASSRLARHNEQFF